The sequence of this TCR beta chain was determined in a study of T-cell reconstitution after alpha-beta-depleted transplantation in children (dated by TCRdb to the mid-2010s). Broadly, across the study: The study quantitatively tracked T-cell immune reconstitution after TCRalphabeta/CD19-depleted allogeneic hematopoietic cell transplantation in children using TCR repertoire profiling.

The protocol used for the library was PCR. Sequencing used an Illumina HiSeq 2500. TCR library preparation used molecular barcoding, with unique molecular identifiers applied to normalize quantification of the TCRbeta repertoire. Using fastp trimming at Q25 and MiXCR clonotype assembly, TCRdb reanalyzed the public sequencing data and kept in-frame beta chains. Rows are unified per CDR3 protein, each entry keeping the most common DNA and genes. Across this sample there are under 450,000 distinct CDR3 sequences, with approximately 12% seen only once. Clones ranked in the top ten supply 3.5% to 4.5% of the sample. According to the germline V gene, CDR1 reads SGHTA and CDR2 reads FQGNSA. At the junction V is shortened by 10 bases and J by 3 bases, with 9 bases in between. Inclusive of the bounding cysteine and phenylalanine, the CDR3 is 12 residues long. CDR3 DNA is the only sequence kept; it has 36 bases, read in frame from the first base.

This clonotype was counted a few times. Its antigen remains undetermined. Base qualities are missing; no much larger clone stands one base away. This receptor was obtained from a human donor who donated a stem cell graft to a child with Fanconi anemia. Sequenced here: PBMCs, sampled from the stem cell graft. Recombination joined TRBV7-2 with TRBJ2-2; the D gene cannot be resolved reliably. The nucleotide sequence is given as TGTGCCACCGCCTATTACACCGGGGAGCTGTTTTTT. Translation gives CATAYYTGELFF. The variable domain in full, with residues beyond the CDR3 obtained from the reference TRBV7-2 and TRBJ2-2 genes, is GAGVSQSPSNKVTEKGKDVELRCDPISGHTALYWYRQSLGQGLEFLIYFQGNSAPDKSGLPSDRFSAERTGGSVSTLTIQRTQQEDSAVYLCATAYYTGELFFGEGSRLTVL.